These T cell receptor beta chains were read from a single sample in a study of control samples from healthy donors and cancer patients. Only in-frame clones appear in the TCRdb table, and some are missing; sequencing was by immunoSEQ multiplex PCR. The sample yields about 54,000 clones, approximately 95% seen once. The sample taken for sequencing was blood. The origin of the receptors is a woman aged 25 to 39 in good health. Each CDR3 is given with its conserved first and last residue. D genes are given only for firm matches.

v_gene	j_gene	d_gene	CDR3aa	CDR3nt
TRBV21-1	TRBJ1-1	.	CASRRGQVTEAFF	TGTGCCAGCAGAAGAGGCCAAGTCACTGAAGCTTTCTTT
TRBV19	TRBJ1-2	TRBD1	CASSLGQGAISDGYTF	TGTGCCAGTAGCCTAGGACAGGGGGCGATCTCTGATGGCTACACCTTC
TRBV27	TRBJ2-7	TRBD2	CASSLSIVTSDEQYF	TGTGCCAGCAGTTTATCGATCGTTACTAGCGACGAGCAGTACTTC
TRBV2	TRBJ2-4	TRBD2	CASSERREGKNIQYF	TGTGCCAGCAGTGAACGCAGGGAGGGCAAAAACATTCAGTACTTC
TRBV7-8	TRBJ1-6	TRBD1	CASSQRQGGNSPLHF	TGTGCCAGCAGCCAGAGACAGGGAGGGAATTCACCCCTCCACTTT
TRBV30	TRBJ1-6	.	CAWTVDNSPLHF	TGTGCCTGGACAGTTGATAATTCACCCCTCCACTTT
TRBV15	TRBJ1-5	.	CATSDSSNQPQHF	TGTGCCACCTCTGACAGTAGCAATCAGCCCCAGCATTTT
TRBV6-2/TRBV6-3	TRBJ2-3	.	CASSPLGSTDTQYF	TGTGCCAGCAGTCCACTAGGCAGCACAGATACGCAGTATTTT
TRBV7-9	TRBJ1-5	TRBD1	CASSFGQGGSNQPQHF	TGTGCCAGCAGCTTCGGACAGGGAGGAAGCAATCAGCCCCAGCATTTT
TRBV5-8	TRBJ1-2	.	CASSLVPNGYTF	TGTGCCAGCAGCTTGGTCCCAAATGGCTACACCTTC
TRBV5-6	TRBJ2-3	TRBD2	CASSLGVAGPLGDTQYF	TGTGCCAGCAGCTTGGGGGTAGCGGGGCCCCTGGGAGATACGCAGTATTTT
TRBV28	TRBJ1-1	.	CASSWLTEAFF	TGTGCCAGCAGTTGGCTCACTGAAGCTTTCTTT
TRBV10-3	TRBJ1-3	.	CAISGTQTGSGNTIYF	TGTGCCATCAGTGGAACTCAAACAGGATCTGGAAACACCATATATTTT
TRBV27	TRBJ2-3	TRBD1	CASSRQGAVGDTQYF	TGTGCCAGCAGTAGACAGGGGGCCGTGGGAGATACGCAGTATTTT
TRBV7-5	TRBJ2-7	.	CARSYQESGTPAWNEQYF	TGTGCCAGAAGCTATCAAGAGTCCGGGACACCGGCTTGGAACGAGCAGTACTTC
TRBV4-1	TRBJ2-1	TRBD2	CASSKLAGAYNEQFF	TGCGCCAGCAGCAAATTAGCGGGAGCCTACAATGAGCAGTTCTTC